Reported below is one TCR beta chain. There is no known antigen for this receptor. The donors whose samples were sequenced had carbamazepine-induced Stevens-Johnson syndrome or toxic epidermal necrolysis (CBZ-SJS/TEN). The peripheral blood repertoires were taken from CBZ-SJS/TEN patients of two origins, about 5 Han Chinese and 6 or 7 European. To search for drug-specific clonotypes, the T cell receptor repertoires of patients with drug-induced severe cutaneous adverse reactions were profiled by next-generation sequencing. RNA was isolated from either blister cells of skin lesions or peripheral blood mononuclear cells. This sample is part of a study of T cells in severe cutaneous drug reactions (dated by TCRdb to between 2018 and 2021). Background on the whole study: Between about 2010 and 2018, patients were recruited from Taiwan, Thailand and a European registry network. Only patients with a probable or definite SJS/TEN or DRESS diagnosis by RegiSCAR criteria were enrolled. The culprit drug was assigned using the Naranjo algorithm and the ALDEN drug causality algorithm. Patients in either the acute or the recovery stage provided biological samples, such as blister fluids/cells and PBMC. Single-cell sequencing, quantitative PCR validation, functional assays and transgenic mouse experiments were combined with bulk TCR sequencing. To build the libraries, iRepertoire multiplex PCR was used, and the authors pointed to a comparison in which iRepertoire and 5' RACE methods, with or without UMI, captured abundant clonotypes similarly.

What the research found in general, with its limitations: The authors stated that further study is still needed to find out whether the public TCR applies more generally to SJS/TEN caused by other drugs. A public TCRbeta CDR3, present at a mean of 13.57% in all seven CBZ-SJS/TEN blister samples, was undetectable or scarce in PBMC from tolerant controls and healthy donors.

Library preparation used the iRepertoire multiplex PCR system with TCR subtype-specific primers for both bulk and single-cell sequencing. Multiplex PCR with primers targeting V, D and J gene regions was used to generate bulk TCR beta libraries. Bulk TCR library preparation used roughly 95-550 ng of RNA per sample as input. Bulk TCR beta amplicons were sequenced on an Illumina MiSeq. The authors' pipeline ran thus. Sample misassignments and low-quality sequencing reads were removed through quality control steps. The CDR3 was defined as the amino acids lying between the Y[YFLI]C motif of the V gene and the [FW]GXGT motif of the J segment. The IMGT database served as the reference for assigning TRBV and TRBJ genes and CDR3 clonotypes. For each sample, TRBV expression was normalized against the mean for the same gene in PBMC from 35 to 45 healthy donors. TCRdb reprocessed the sequencing reads and holds a single record per CDR3 protein sequence, with no DNA. TCRdb, rather than the study authors, made the V and J calls. The table for this sample shows 20,000 to 25,000 distinct CDR3 sequences. The ten largest clones add up to 7.5% of the sample.

The receptor's source is a human donor with toxic epidermal necrolysis, a severe cutaneous drug reaction. The sequenced sample consisted of PBMCs.

The CDR3 protein: CASSPPGRGAYNEQFF. The chain employs TRBV9 and TRBJ2-1; TCRdb's assignment of TRBD1 cannot be checked, as there is no DNA. Measured from the cysteine to the phenylalanine, the CDR3 is 16 residues long. No DNA was logged. For CDR1 and CDR2, the germline V gene lists SGDLS and YYNGEE.